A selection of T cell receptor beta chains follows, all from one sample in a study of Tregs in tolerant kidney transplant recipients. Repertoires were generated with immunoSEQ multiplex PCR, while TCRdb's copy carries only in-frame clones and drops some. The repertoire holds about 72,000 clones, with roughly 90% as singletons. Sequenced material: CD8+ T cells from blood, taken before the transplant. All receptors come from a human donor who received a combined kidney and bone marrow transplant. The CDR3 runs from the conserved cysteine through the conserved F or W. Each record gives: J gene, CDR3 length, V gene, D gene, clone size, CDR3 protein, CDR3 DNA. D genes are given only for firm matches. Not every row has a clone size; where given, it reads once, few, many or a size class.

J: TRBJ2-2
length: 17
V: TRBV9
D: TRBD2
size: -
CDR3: CASSAPLAGKDTGELFF
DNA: TGTGCCAGCAGCGCCCCACTAGCGGGAAAGGATACCGGGGAGCTGTTTTTT

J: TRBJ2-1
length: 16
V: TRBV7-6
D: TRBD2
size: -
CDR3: CASSLKSGVSYNEQFF
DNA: TGTGCCAGCAGCTTGAAGAGCGGGGTTTCCTACAATGAGCAGTTCTTC

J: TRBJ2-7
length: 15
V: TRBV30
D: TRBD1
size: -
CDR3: CAWSGSKGQGYEQYF
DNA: TGTGCCTGGAGTGGGAGTAAGGGACAGGGGTACGAGCAGTACTTC

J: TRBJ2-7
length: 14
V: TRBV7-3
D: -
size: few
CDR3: CASSPSRDFYEQYF
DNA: TGTGCCAGCAGCCCATCCCGGGACTTCTACGAGCAGTACTTC

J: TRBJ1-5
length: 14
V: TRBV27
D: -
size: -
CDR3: CASSLQGSNQPQHF
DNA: TGTGCCAGCAGTTTACAAGGGAGTAATCAGCCCCAGCATTTT

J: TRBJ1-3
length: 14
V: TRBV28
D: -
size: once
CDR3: CASSLPGDGNTIYF
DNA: TGTGCCAGCAGTTTGCCAGGGGATGGAAACACCATATATTTT

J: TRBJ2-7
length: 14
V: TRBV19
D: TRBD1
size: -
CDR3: CASSWGQDSYEQYF
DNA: TGTGCCAGTAGCTGGGGACAGGACTCCTACGAGCAGTACTTC

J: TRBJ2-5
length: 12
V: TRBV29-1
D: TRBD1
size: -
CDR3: CSVSGQEETQYF
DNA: TGCAGCGTCTCGGGACAGGAAGAGACCCAGTACTTC

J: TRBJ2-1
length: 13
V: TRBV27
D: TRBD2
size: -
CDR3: CASSRGLGNEQFF
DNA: TGTGCCAGCAGTCGAGGACTAGGCAATGAGCAGTTCTTC

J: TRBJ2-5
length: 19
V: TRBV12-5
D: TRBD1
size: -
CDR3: CASGLVGGTGARHQETQYF
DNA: TGTGCTAGTGGTTTGGTAGGGGGAACAGGGGCGAGGCACCAAGAGACCCAGTACTTC

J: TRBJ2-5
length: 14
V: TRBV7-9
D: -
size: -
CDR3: CASSLAVQVETQYF
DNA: TGTGCCAGCAGCTTAGCTGTGCAGGTAGAGACCCAGTACTTC

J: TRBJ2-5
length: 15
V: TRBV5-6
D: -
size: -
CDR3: CASSLGGGVGETQYF
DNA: TGTGCCAGCAGCTTGGGAGGGGGGGTCGGAGAGACCCAGTACTTC

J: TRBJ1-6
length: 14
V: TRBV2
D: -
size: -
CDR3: CASEESSYNSPLHF
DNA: TGTGCCAGTGAGGAGAGCTCCTATAATTCCCCCCTCCACTTT

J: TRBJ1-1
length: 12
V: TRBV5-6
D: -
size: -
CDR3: CASSLGAGTRVF
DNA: TGTGCCAGCAGCTTGGGGGCCGGGACAAGAGTTTTT

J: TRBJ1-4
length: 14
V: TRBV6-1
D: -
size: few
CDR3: CASSDPQLGGKLFF
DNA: TGTGCCAGCAGTGACCCTCAGTTAGGGGGAAAACTGTTTTTT

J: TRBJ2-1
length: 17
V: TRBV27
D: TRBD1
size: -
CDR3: CASSLQQGSNPYNEQFF
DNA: TGTGCCAGCAGTCTCCAACAGGGGTCAAACCCTTACAATGAGCAGTTCTTC

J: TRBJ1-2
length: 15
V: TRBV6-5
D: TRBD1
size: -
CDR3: CASIGLAGGARGYTF
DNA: TGTGCCAGCATTGGCCTAGCAGGGGGCGCGCGTGGCTACACCTTC

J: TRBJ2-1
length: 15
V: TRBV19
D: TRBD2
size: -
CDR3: CASSMGTSGANEQFF
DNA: TGTGCCAGTAGTATGGGGACTAGCGGGGCCAATGAGCAGTTCTTC

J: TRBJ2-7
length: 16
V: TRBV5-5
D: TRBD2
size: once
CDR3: CASSPTRLAGGHEQYF
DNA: TGTGCCAGCAGCCCGACACGACTAGCGGGAGGGCACGAGCAGTACTTC

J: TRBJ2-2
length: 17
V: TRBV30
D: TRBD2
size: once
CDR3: CAWSVGLAGPPTGELFF
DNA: TGTGCCTGGAGTGTAGGACTAGCGGGGCCCCCCACCGGGGAGCTGTTTTTT

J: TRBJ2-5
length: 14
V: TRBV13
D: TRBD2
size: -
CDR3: CASSHGRGGETQYF
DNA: TGTGCCAGCAGCCACGGGAGGGGTGGGGAGACCCAGTACTTC

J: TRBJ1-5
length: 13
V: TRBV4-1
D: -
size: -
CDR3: CASSPYREQPQHF
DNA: TGCGCCAGCAGCCCCTACAGGGAACAGCCCCAGCATTTT

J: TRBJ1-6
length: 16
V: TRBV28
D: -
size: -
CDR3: CASSPTTGSYNSPLHF
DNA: TGTGCCAGCAGTCCGACAACTGGCTCCTATAATTCCCCCCTCCACTTT

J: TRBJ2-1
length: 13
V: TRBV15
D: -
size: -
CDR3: CATGGPSYNEQFF
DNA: TGTGCCACGGGGGGGCCCTCCTACAATGAGCAGTTCTTC

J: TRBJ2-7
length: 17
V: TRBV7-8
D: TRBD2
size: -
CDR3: CASSLLIAGSEPYEQYF
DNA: TGTGCCAGCAGCTTACTTATAGCGGGCAGCGAACCCTACGAGCAGTACTTC

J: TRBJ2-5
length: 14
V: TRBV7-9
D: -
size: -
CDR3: CASSRRDYQETQYF
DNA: TGTGCCAGCAGCCGCCGGGACTACCAAGAGACCCAGTACTTC

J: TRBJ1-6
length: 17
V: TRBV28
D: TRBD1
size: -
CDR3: CASSGSPTGTVGSPLHF
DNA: TGTGCCAGCAGCGGGAGCCCCACCGGGACAGTCGGTTCACCCCTCCACTTT

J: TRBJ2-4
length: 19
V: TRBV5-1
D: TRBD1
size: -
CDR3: CASSLAFSGTGSPKNIQYF
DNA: TGCGCCAGCAGCTTGGCGTTTTCCGGGACAGGGTCTCCCAAAAACATTCAGTACTTC

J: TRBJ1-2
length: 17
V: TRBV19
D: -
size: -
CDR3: CASSTRDTVLANYGYTF
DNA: TGTGCCAGTAGTACCCGGGACACCGTCTTAGCTAACTATGGCTACACCTTC

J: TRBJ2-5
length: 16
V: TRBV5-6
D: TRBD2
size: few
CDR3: CASSLGTSVSQETQYF
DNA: TGTGCCAGCAGCTTGGGTACTAGCGTTAGCCAAGAGACCCAGTACTTC

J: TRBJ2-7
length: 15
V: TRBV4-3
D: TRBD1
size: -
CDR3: CASSQQTGANYEQYF
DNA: TGCGCCAGCAGCCAACAGACAGGGGCGAACTACGAGCAGTACTTC

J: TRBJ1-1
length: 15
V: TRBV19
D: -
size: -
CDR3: CASSPSWGEYTEAFF
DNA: TGTGCCAGTAGTCCCTCCTGGGGGGAATACACTGAAGCTTTCTTT

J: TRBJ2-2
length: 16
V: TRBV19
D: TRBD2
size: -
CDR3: CASSMGGRAGVGELFF
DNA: TGTGCCAGTAGTATGGGAGGGAGGGCCGGGGTCGGGGAGCTGTTTTTT

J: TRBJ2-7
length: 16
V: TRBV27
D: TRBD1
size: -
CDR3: CASSYQQTGVSYEQYF
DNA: TGTGCCAGCAGTTATCAGCAAACAGGGGTCTCCTACGAGCAGTACTTC

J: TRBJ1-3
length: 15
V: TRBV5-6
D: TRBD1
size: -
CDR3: CASSQTGAIGNTIYF
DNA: TGTGCCAGCAGTCAAACAGGGGCTATTGGAAACACCATATATTTT

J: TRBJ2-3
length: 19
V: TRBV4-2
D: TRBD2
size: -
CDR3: CASSQEPSGGEGSTDTQYF
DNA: TGTGCCAGCAGCCAAGAGCCTAGCGGGGGAGAGGGGAGCACAGATACGCAGTATTTT

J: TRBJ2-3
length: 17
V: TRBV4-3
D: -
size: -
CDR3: CASSQDGRGSDTDTQYF
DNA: TGCGCCAGCAGCCAAGATGGGCGGGGATCAGACACAGATACGCAGTATTTT

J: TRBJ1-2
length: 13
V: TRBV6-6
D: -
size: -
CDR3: CASRVRESYGYTF
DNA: TGTGCCAGCAGGGTACGGGAGAGCTATGGCTACACCTTC

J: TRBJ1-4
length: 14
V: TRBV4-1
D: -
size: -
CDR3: CASSQDLSPRGLFF
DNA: TGCGCCAGCAGCCAAGATCTATCCCCGCGAGGACTGTTTTTT

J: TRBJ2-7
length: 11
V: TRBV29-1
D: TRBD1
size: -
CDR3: CSVFDRGEQYF
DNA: TGCAGCGTGTTCGACAGGGGCGAGCAGTACTTC

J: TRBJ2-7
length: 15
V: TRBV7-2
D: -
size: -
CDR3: CASSLGWTPRYEQYF
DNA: TGTGCCAGCAGCTTAGGGTGGACACCCCGCTACGAGCAGTACTTC

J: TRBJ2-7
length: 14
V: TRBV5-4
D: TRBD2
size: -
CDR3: CASSSRGGYYEQYF
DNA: TGTGCCAGCAGCTCCCGCGGGGGATACTACGAGCAGTACTTC

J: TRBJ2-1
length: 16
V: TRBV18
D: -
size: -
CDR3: CASSPSVTSSYNEQFF
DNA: TGTGCCAGCTCACCGTCGGTCACGAGCTCCTACAATGAGCAGTTCTTC

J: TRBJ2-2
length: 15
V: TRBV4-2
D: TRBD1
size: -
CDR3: CASSLRQGGTGELFF
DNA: TGTGCCAGCAGCCTCCGACAGGGCGGCACCGGGGAGCTGTTTTTT

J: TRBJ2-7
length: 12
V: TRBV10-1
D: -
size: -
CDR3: CAKPPEFYEQYF
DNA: TGCGCCAAACCCCCCGAGTTCTACGAGCAGTACTTC

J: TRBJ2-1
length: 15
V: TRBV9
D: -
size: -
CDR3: CASSVAQGSYNEQFF
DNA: TGTGCCAGCAGCGTAGCACAGGGAAGCTACAATGAGCAGTTCTTC

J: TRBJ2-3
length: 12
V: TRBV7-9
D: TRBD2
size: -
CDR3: CASSLGRELQYF
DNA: TGTGCCAGCAGCTTAGGGCGGGAGTTGCAGTATTTT

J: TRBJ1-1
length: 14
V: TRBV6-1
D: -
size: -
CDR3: CASSDREVVTEAFF
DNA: TGTGCCAGCAGTGATCGGGAAGTGGTCACTGAAGCTTTCTTT